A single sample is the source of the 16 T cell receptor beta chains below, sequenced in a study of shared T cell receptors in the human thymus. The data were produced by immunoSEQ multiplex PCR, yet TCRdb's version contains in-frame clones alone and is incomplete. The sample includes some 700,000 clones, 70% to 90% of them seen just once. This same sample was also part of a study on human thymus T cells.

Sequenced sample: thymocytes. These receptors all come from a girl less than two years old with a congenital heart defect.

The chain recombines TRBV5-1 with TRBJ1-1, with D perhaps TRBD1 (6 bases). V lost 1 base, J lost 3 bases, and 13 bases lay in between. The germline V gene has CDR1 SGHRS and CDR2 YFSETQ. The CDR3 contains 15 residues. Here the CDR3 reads CASSLRGGQDTEAFF. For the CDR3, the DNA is TGCGCCAGCAGCTTGCGCGGGGGGCAGGACACTGAAGCTTTCTTT.

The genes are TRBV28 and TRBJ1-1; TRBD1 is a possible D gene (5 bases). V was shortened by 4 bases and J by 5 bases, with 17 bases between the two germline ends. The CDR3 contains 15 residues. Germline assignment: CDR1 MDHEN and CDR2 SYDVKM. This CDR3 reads CASSSSKWGNTEAFF. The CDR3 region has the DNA TGTGCCAGCAGTTCCTCCAAGTGGGGCAATACTGAAGCTTTCTTT.

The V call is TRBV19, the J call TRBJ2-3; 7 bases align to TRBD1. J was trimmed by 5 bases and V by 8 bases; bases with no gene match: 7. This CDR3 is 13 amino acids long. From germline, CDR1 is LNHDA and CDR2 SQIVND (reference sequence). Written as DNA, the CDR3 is TGTGCCAGTCGACAGGGATCGGAAGATACGCAGTATTTT. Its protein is CASRQGSEDTQYF.

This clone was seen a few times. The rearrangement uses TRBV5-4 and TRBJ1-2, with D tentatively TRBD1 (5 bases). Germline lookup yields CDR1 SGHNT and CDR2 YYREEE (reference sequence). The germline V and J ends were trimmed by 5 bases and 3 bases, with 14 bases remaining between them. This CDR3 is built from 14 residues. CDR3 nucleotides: TGTGCCAGCAGGCAGGGCCTTGGCGACTATGGCTACACCTTC. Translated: CASRQGLGDYGYTF.

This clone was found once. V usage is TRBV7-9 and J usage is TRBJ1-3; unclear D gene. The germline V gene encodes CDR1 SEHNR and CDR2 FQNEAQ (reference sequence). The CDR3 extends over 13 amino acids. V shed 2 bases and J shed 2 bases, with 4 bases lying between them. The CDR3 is CASSLIAGNTIYF. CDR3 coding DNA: TGTGCCAGCAGCTTAATAGCTGGAAACACCATATATTTT.

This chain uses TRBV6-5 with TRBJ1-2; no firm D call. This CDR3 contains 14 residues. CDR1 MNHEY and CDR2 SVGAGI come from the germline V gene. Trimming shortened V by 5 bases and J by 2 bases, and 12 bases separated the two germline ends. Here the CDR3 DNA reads TGTGCCAGCAGTCCCGGTGGTTCAAACTATGGCTACACCTTC. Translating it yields CASSPGGSNYGYTF.

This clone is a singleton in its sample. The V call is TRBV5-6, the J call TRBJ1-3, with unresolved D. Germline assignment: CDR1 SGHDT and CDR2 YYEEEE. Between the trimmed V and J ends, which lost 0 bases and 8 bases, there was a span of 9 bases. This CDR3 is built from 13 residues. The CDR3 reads CASSLEESHTIYF. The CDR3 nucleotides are TGTGCCAGCAGCTTGGAGGAGTCGCACACCATATATTTT.

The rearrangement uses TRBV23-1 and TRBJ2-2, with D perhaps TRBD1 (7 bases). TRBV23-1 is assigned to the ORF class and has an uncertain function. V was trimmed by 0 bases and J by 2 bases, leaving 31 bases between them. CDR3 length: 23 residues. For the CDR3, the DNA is TGCGCCAGCAGTCAATCGGAGCCACGAGGGCAGGGGGGCATGGGCTACAACACCGGGGAGCTGTTTTTT. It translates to CASSQSEPRGQGGMGYNTGELFF.

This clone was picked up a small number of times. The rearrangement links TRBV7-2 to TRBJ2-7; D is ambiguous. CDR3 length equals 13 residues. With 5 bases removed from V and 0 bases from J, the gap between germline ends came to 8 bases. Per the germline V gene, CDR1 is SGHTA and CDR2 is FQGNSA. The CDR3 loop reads CASSPHISYEQYF. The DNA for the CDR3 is TGTGCCAGCAGCCCCCACATCTCCTACGAGCAGTACTTC.

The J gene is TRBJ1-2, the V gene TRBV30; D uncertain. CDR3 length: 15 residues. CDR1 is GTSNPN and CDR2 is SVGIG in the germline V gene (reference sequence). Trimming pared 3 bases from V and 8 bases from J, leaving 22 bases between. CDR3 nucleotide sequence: TGTGCCTGGAGATCGCCTGGAGCTCGCTCGGGGGGCTACACCTTC. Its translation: CAWRSPGARSGGYTF.

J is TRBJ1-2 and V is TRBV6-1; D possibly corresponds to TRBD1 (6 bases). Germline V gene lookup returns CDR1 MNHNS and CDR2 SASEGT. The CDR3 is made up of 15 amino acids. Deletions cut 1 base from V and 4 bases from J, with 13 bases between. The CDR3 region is CASSEDQGQTYGYTF. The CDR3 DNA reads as TGTGCCAGCAGTGAAGATCAAGGACAGACCTATGGCTACACCTTC.

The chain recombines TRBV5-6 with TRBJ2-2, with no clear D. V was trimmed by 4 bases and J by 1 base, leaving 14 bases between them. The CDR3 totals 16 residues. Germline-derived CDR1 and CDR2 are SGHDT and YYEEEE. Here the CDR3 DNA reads TGTGCCAGCAGCCCGCGGCTAATCCTGAACACCGGGGAGCTGTTTTTT. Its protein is CASSPRLILNTGELFF.

The CDR3 is CATRGYEQYF. The DNA for the CDR3 is TGTGCCACCCGGGGGTACGAGCAGTACTTC. The chain uses TRBV10-3 and TRBJ2-7, with D perhaps matching TRBD2 (6 bases). Germline V gene lookup returns CDR1 ENHRY and CDR2 SYGVKD. The CDR3 is made up of 10 amino acids. The V and J ends lost 10 bases and 4 bases respectively, with 8 bases between them.

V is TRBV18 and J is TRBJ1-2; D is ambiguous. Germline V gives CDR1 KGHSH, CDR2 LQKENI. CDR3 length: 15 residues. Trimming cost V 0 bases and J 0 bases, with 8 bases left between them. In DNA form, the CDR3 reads TGTGCCAGCTCACCACCGAGATCTCCTAACTATGGCTACACCTTC. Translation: CASSPPRSPNYGYTF.

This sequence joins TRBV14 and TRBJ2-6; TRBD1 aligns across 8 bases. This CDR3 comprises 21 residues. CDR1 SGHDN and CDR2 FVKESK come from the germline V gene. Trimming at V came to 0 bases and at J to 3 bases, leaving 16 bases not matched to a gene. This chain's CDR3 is CASSQDSEGRGPSYGANVLTF. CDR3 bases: TGTGCCAGCAGCCAAGATTCCGAGGGCAGGGGGCCGTCATATGGGGCCAACGTCCTGACTTTC.

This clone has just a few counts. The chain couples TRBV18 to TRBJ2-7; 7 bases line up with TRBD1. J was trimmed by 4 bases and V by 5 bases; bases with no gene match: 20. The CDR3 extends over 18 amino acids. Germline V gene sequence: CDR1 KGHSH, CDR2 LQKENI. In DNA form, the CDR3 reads TGTGCCAGCTCATCAAGACCGGGACAGAAAAAGACGGGGTACGAGCAGTACTTC. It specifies CASSSRPGQKKTGYEQYF.